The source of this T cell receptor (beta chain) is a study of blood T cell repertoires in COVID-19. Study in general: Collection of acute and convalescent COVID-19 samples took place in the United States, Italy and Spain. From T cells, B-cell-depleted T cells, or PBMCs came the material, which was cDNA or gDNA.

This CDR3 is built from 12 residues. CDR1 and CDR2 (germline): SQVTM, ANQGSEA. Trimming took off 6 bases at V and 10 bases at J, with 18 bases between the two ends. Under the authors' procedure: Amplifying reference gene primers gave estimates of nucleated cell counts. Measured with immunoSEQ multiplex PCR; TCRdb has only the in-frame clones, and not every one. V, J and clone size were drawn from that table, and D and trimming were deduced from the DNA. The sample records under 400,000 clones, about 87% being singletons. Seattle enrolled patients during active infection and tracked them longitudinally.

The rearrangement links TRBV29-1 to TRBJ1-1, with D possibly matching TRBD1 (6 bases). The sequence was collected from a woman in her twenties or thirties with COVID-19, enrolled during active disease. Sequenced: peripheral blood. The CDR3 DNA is TGCAGCGTCCCCCTAGGGGGTTCAGGAGCTTTCTTT. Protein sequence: CSVPLGGSGAFF.